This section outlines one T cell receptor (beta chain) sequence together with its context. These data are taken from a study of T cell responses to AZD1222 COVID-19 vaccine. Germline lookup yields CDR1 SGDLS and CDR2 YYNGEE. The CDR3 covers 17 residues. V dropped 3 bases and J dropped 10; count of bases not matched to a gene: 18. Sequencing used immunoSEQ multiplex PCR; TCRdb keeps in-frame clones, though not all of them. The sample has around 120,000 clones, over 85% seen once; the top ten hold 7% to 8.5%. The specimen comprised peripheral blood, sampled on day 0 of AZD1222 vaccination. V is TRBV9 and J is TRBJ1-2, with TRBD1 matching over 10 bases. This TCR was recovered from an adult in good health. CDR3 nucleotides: TGTGCCAGCAGCGCCCGGGACAGGGGCATGTACAGGGGGTTCTACACCTTC. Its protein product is CASSARDRGMYRGFYTF.